This T cell receptor beta chain was recovered during a study of blood T cell repertoires in COVID-19 (dated by TCRdb to 2020 to 2021). Regarding the study in general: The collaborator samples originated in the United States, Italy and Spain and spanned the acute and convalescent phases of COVID-19. Samples came from the ongoing ImmuneRACE study (first 160 participants) plus 1,254 subjects from 6 global collaborators. HLA class I and class II types, where available, came from metadata supplied by the sample provider rather than from assay-based typing. The prospective study material was composed of cDNA or gDNA derived from T cells, B-cell-depleted T cells, or PBMCs. The repertoires were made available in a free public database intended to serve as a resource for research on the immune response to SARS-CoV-2. The dataset comprised deeply sampled blood TCRbeta repertoires from subjects exposed to, actively infected with, or recovered from COVID-19. Nearly every sample came with metadata listing a de-identified subject ID, COVID-19 status, age in years and sex.

As encoded in the germline V gene, CDR1 is MDHEN while CDR2 is SYDVKM. V ends up 5 bases short and J 11 bases short, with an unmatched junction base count of 12. Taken from cysteine to phenylalanine, the CDR3 has 15 residues. The DNA shown is the 45-base CDR3, in frame from base 1. A word on this clone: The target of this receptor is not known. No quality values exist for individual bases; no much larger clone is one base distant.

Broad study findings and their caveats: Clinical and demographic metadata were provided uncurated, with the amount varying by source and participant.

TCRbeta CDR3 regions were amplified from genomic DNA by means of the immunoSEQ Assay, a bias-controlled multiplex PCR. On the study's bioinformatics: Within the assay, amplification of reference gene primers was used to estimate how many nucleated cells each sample contained. Sequence reads were collapsed and filtered to measure the absolute abundance of every unique TCRbeta CDR3 rearrangement. Productive Simpson clonality was computed per sample as the square root of Simpson's diversity index over productive rearrangements. As stored in TCRdb, this immuneACCESS dataset retains in-frame rearrangements with V and J assigned. A fraction of the clones does not appear; measured against another copy, unresolved V genes explain less than half of the discrepancy, and the remainder lacks a known reason. The D gene and trimming were derived from the DNA, and the V and J assignments and clone size from that table. The sample table records almost 300,000 clones; 85% to 90% of these occur just once. The top ten constitute 1% to 1.5% of the sample.

Each collaborating institution followed its own protocols to collect whole blood in K2EDTA tubes. For TCRbeta analysis, collaborators shipped samples in one of three forms: frozen whole blood, isolated PBMCs, or DNA extracted from either of those sample types. Sequencing input: peripheral blood. This sequence uses TRBV28 and TRBJ1-6, with TRBD1 matching 7 junction bases. This TCR was sampled from a man in his 70s with acute or convalescent COVID-19. The CDR3 reads CASSPATGSGTPLHF. Read as DNA, the sequence is TGTGCCAGCAGTCCTGCGACAGGGTCCGGGACACCCCTCCACTTT.